Sequencing of this T cell receptor beta chain was carried out in a study of early stage breast cancer tumors (dated by TCRdb to about 2017). With regard to the full study: Of the roughly 15 invasive breast tumors, about 13 were found to be estrogen receptor-positive, progesterone receptor-positive and HER2-negative. Most of the 12 ER+/PR+/HER2- tumors were invasive ductal carcinomas, while the other four were invasive lobular carcinomas. A read coverage of roughly 10-fold per sample was achieved on average. The samples as a whole yielded under 3,500,000 detected templates, corresponding to about 1 million unique clonotypes. The paper's findings and limits, for the study overall: Analysis by tumor subtype was prevented by the small cohort size. Enriched TCRB sequences shared across patients were found to be mostly commonly generated sequences that were unlikely to play an important role in the tumor microenvironment. Chain pairing and functional markers such as CD4, CD8 and FOXP3 were missed by bulk genomic DNA sequencing of unsorted cells. Greater similarity was observed between blood and normal breast repertoires than between blood and tumor repertoires, and tumor was distinguished from normal in about 90% of the 16 patients when each tissue was compared with blood. Compared with adjacent normal breast tissue, tumors had approximately 2.5-fold higher T cell density and higher clonality.

The CDR3 holds 14 amino acids from the cysteine to the phenylalanine. The CDR3 DNA has 42 bases and is translated from base 1. From a lookup of the germline V gene, CDR1 and CDR2 are SGHRS and YFSETQ. The V and J ends are trimmed by 1 base and 4 bases, leaving 11 bases between them. The study profiled bulk TCR beta-chain repertoires in matched peripheral blood, tumor and adjacent normal breast tissue taken from some 17 patients with early-stage breast cancer. Before surgery, roughly 5-10 mL of whole blood was collected in EDTA tubes and processed within 2 hours. Ficoll-Paque centrifugation in SepMate-50 tubes was used to isolate peripheral blood mononuclear cells. For storage in liquid nitrogen, PBMCs were cryopreserved as aliquots of roughly 1.8 to 4.5 million cells in around 90% FBS with around 10% DMSO. The Qiagen AllPrep DNA/RNA Mini kit was used to extract genomic DNA. About this clone itself: The antigen it recognizes is unknown. Per-nucleotide qualities are absent, and no much larger clonotype sits a single base away.

Two independent genomic DNA replicates were amplified for each sample, with approximately 0.5 ug used for blood and about 1.5 ug for tumor or normal breast. Following the manufacturer's instructions, the ImmunoSeq Intro kit was used to carry out TCRB sequencing on genomic DNA. For absolute quantification, the roughly 34-cycle multiplex PCR included proprietary primers along with spike-in control sequences. Single-end 150-bp reads were used to sequence an 87-bp fragment spanning the CDR3 plus the flanking V and J genes. Each lane of an Illumina MiSeq using version 3.0 chemistry carried seven multiplexed samples, with two replicates per sample. The authors' pipeline ran thus. The vendor's proprietary pipeline handled the raw data processing, merging both replicates into a single result for each sample. To define clonotypes, the study grouped productive rearrangements that shared the V-gene family, CDR3 amino acid sequence and J-gene segment. To compute clonality, the normalized Shannon entropy (Pielou evenness) of TCRB abundances was subtracted from 1. To estimate T cell density, the total number of templates was divided by the number of input cells, which was inferred from the amount of DNA input. Recon, run with its default parameters, was used to estimate overall repertoire diversity and clonality. Clonotypes with over 0.1% abundance in tumor and at least 32-fold higher abundance in tumor than in normal breast were defined as tumor-enriched. This immuneACCESS table, as held by TCRdb, lists in-frame sequences with V and J called but not all clones. Of the missing ones, under half trace to an unresolved V gene in checked studies; the others have no known cause. That table supplies the V and J calls and clone size; D and trimming were determined from the DNA. The sample yields tens of thousands of clones; 78% were counted once. The ten largest account for about 3.4% of the sample.

The sample was blood. The source of this sequence is a person aged 35 to 50 with breast cancer. In this chain, TRBV5-1 is recombined with TRBJ2-5, with no reliable assignment of the D segment. The CDR3 has the sequence CASSLQGLGETQYF. The nucleotides read TGCGCCAGCAGCTTGCAAGGGTTGGGAGAGACCCAGTACTTC.